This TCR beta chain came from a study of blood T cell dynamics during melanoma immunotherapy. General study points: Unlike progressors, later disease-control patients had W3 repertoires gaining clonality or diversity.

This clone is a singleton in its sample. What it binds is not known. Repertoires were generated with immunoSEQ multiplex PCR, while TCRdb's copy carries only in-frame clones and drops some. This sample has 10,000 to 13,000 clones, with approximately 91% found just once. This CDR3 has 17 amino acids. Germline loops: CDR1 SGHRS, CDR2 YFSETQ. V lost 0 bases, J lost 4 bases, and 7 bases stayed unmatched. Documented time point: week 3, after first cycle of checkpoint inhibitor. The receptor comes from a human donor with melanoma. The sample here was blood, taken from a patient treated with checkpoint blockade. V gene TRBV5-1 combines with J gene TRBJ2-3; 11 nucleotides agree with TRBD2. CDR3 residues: CASSLGGLAGGADTQYF. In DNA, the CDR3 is TGCGCCAGCAGCTTGGGCGGGCTAGCGGGGGGCGCAGATACGCAGTATTTT.